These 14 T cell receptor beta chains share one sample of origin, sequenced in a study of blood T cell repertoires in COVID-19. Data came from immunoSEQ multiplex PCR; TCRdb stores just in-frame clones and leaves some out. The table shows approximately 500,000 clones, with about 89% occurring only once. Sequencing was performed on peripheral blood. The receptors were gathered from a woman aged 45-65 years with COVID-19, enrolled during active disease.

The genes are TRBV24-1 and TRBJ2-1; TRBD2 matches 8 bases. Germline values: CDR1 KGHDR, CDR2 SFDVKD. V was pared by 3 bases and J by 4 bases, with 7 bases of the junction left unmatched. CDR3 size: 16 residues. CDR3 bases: TGTGCCACCAGTGATACTAGCGGCGCAGCGTACAATGAGCAGTTCTTC. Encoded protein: CATSDTSGAAYNEQFF.

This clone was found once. The CDR3 loop reads CASSLATRGSYEQYF. The DNA of the CDR3 is TGTGCCAGCAGCTTGGCGACGCGGGGCTCCTACGAGCAGTACTTC. The V and J genes are TRBV5-4 and TRBJ2-7; TRBD2 is a possible D gene (6 bases). V was trimmed by 0 bases and J by 0 bases, leaving 10 bases between them. This CDR3 comprises 15 residues. Germline V gene sequence: CDR1 SGHNT, CDR2 YYREEE (reference sequence).

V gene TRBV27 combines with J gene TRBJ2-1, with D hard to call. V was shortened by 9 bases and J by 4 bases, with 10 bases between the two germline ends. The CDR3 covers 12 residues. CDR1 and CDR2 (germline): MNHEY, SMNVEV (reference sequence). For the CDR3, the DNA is TGTGCCAGTCAGACTCAATACAATGAGCAGTTCTTC. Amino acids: CASQTQYNEQFF.

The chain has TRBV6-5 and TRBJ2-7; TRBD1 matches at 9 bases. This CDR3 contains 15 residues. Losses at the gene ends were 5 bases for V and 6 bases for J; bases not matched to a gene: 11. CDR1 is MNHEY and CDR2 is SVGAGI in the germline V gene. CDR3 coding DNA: TGTGCCAGCAGTCCTCACCCGGGACAGGGCCTCGAGCAGTACTTC. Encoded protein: CASSPHPGQGLEQYF.

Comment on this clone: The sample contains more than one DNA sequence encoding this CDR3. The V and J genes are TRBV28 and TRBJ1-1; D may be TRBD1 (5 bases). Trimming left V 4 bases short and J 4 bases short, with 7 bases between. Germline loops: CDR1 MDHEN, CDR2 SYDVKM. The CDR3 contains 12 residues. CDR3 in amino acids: CASSSGGTEAFF. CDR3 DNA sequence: TGTGCCAGCAGTTCGGGGGGCACTGAAGCTTTCTTT.

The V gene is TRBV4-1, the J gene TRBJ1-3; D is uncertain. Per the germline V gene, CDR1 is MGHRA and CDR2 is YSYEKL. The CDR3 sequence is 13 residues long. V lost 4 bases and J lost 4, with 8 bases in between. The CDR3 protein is CASSRGWGNTIYF. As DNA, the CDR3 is TGCGCCAGCAGCCGCGGATGGGGAAACACCATATATTTT.

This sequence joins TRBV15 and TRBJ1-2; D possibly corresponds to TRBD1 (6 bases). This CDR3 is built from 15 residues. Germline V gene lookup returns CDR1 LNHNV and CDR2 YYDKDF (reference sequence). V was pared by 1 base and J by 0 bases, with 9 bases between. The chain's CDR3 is CATSRVDSPNYGYTF. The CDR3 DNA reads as TGTGCCACCAGCAGAGTGGACAGCCCTAACTATGGCTACACCTTC.

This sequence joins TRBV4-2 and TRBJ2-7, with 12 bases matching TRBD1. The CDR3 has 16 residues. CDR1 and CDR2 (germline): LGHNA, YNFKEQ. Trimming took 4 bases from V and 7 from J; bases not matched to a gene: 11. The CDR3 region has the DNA TGTGCCAGCAGCCTCCAAGAGGGACAGGGGGCGAGAGAGCAGTACTTC. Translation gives CASSLQEGQGAREQYF.

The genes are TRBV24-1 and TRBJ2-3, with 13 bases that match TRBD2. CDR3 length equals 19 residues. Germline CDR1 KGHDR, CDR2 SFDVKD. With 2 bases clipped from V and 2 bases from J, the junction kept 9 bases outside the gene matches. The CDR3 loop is CATSDSWTSGGLITDTQYF. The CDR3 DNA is TGTGCCACCAGTGATTCATGGACTAGCGGGGGCCTAATCACAGATACGCAGTATTTT.

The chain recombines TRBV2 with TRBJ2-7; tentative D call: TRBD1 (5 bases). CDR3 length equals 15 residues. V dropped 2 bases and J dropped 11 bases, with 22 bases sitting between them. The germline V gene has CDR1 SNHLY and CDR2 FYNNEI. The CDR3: CASSEIAMLQGFEYF. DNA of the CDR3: TGTGCCAGCAGTGAAATTGCTATGTTGCAGGGCTTCGAGTACTTC.

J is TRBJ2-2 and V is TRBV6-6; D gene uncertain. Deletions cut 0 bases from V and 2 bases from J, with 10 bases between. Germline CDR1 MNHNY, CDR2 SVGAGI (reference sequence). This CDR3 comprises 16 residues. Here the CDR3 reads CASSYSSLLNTGELFF. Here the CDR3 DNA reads TGTGCCAGCAGTTACTCGAGTTTATTAAACACCGGGGAGCTGTTTTTT.

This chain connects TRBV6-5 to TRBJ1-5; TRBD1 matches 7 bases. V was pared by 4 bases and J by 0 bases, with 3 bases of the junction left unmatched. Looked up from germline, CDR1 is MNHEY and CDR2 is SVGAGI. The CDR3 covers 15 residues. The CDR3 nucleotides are TGTGCCAGCAGTTTCACAGGGGATAGCAATCAGCCCCAGCATTTT. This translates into CASSFTGDSNQPQHF.

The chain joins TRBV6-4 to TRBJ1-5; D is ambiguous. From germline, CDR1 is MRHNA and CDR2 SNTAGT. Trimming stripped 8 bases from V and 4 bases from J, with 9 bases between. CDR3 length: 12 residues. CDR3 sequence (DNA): TGTGCCAGCGTCGCTAAAAATCAGCCCCAGCATTTT. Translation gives CASVAKNQPQHF.

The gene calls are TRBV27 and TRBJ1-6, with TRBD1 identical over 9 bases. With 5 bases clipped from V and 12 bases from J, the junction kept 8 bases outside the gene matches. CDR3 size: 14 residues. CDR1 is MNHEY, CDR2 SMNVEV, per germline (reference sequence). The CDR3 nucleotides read TGTGCCAGCAGTAAACAGGGGGCTCGAGGACCCCTCCACTTT. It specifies CASSKQGARGPLHF.